This entry lists 3 T cell receptor beta chains sequenced from one sample in a study of neoadjuvant anti-PD-1 for oral cavity cancer. The repertoire was sequenced with immunoSEQ multiplex PCR; TCRdb's copy has only in-frame clones and lacks some. The top ten clones hold less than 2.5% of a sample with 9,500 to 15,000 clones, around 75% of them seen once. Time point described: after neoadjuvant nivolumab, at surgical resection. The material was PBMCs, obtained after nivolumab (anti-PD-1) treatment. These TCRs come from a person between 40 and 85 years old with oral cavity squamous cell carcinoma.

The CDR3 is CASSLRDRGYVNTEAFF. The CDR3 bases are TGTGCCAGCAGCCTCCGGGACAGGGGTTACGTGAACACTGAAGCTTTCTTT. V usage is TRBV9 and J usage is TRBJ1-1; TRBD1 aligns across 10 bases. The CDR3 length is 17 residues. Trimming took 4 bases from V and 0 from J; bases not matched to a gene: 9. Germline CDR1 and CDR2: SGDLS and YYNGEE. Using reference TRBV9 and TRBJ1-1 for the parts outside the CDR3, the full variable domain is DSGVTQTPKHLITATGQRVTLRCSPRSGDLSVYWYQQSLDQGLQFLIQYYNGEERAKGNILERFSAQQFPDLHSELNLSSLELGDSALYFCASSLRDRGYVNTEAFFGQGTRLTVV.

The J gene is TRBJ1-2, the V gene TRBV30, with TRBD1 as a possible D gene (5 bases). Trimming took 1 base from V and 4 from J, leaving 16 bases between them. CDR3 length: 15 residues. Germline CDR1 is GTSNPN and CDR2 is SVGIG (reference sequence). The CDR3 sequence: CAWSDFWEGTYGYTF. In DNA, the CDR3 is TGTGCCTGGAGTGATTTCTGGGAGGGGACCTATGGCTACACCTTC. The full variable domain, in which reference TRBV30 and TRBJ1-2 provide the parts outside the CDR3, is SQTIHQWPATLVQPVGSPLSLECTVEGTSNPNLYWYRQAAGRGLQLLFYSVGIGQISSEVPQNLSASRPQDRQFILSSKKLLLSDSGFYLCAWSDFWEGTYGYTFGSGTRLTVV.

This chain uses TRBV2 with TRBJ1-4; no reliable D call. Deletions cut 1 base from V and 8 bases from J, with 8 bases between. The CDR3 has 13 residues. Germline V gene sequence: CDR1 SNHLY, CDR2 FYNNEI. In DNA, the CDR3 is TGTGCCAGCAGTGAAGAAAGGTTCGAAAAACTGTTTTTT. Its translation is CASSEERFEKLFF.